Below are 11 T cell receptor beta chains sequenced from a single sample in a study of blood T cell repertoires in COVID-19. TCRdb's table, derived via immunoSEQ multiplex PCR, lists solely in-frame clones and lacks some. Of about 210,000 clones in the sample, roughly 86% were seen once. Input material: peripheral blood. These receptors were taken from a middle-aged woman with acute or convalescent COVID-19.

The rearrangement uses TRBV5-1 and TRBJ1-3, with a tentative D call TRBD1 (5 bases). V shed 4 bases and J shed 6 bases, with 11 bases lying between them. CDR1 is SGHRS, CDR2 YFSETQ, per germline. The CDR3 sequence is 13 residues long. This CDR3 reads CASSAGYENTIYF. The CDR3 nucleotides read TGCGCCAGCAGCGCAGGGTACGAAAACACCATATATTTT.

This clone has more than one count but fewer than ten. The chain joins TRBV12-2 to TRBJ2-1; the table calls TRBD2, which could not be checked here. TRBV12-2 is deemed a pseudogene. The CDR3 extends over 20 amino acids. CDR3 DNA sequence: TGTGCAAGTCGCTTAGTGACCAACAGTACGGGACTAGCGGGGTACAATGAGCAGTTCTTC. Translation gives CASRLVTNSTGLAGYNEQFF.

The chain links TRBV7-2 to TRBJ2-2, with 7 positions matching TRBD1. The ends lost 1 base at V and 9 bases at J; junction bases unmatched: 8. Looked up from germline, CDR1 is SGHTA and CDR2 is FQGNSA. The length of the CDR3 is 15 residues. CDR3 nucleotides: TGTGCCAGCAGCTTAGGAGACAGGGAACACCGGGAGCTGTTTTTT. Its protein product is CASSLGDREHRELFF.

The V and J genes are TRBV10-3 and TRBJ2-7; D remains ambiguous. V gave up 7 bases and J gave up 3 bases, with 16 bases separating them. There are 14 residues in the CDR3. Germline values: CDR1 ENHRY, CDR2 SYGVKD. CDR3 in DNA: TGTGCCATCAAATCTGGAGTCGGCCACTACGAGCAGTACTTC. Amino acids: CAIKSGVGHYEQYF.

The gene calls are TRBV2 and TRBJ1-5; unclear D gene. Germline-derived CDR1 and CDR2 are SNHLY and FYNNEI. The CDR3 length is 17 residues. The ends were cut back, 8 bases at V and 6 bases at J, with 26 bases in the middle. Here the CDR3 reads CASSHLLVTARAQPQHF. In DNA form, the CDR3 reads TGTGCCAGCTCCCACCTGTTGGTTACAGCCCGCGCTCAGCCCCAGCATTTT.

This clone has a handful of counts. This rearrangement joins TRBV18 to TRBJ1-2; tentatively, D is TRBD1 (6 bases). The CDR3 is 15 amino acids. The germline V gene encodes CDR1 KGHSH and CDR2 LQKENI. Trimming pared 1 base from V and 6 bases from J, leaving 15 bases between. The CDR3 reads CASSPQQGETDGYTF. CDR3 sequence (DNA): TGTGCCAGCTCACCACAACAGGGTGAAACCGATGGCTACACCTTC.

This chain joins TRBV5-1 and TRBJ2-2; D may be TRBD2 (6 bases). From germline, CDR1 is SGHRS and CDR2 YFSETQ. Trimming took 4 bases from V and 6 from J, leaving 10 bases between them. The CDR3 has 13 residues. The CDR3 sequence: CASSRLDPGELFF. CDR3 sequence (DNA): TGCGCCAGCAGCAGACTAGATCCCGGGGAGCTGTTTTTT.

The V call is TRBV6-1, the J call TRBJ2-7, with 11 positions matching TRBD2. V dropped 2 bases and J dropped 4; count of bases not matched to a gene: 4. CDR3 length: 15 amino acids. CDR1 is MNHNS, CDR2 SASEGT, per germline. CDR3 sequence: CASSEKTSGKYEQYF. The CDR3 nucleotides read TGTGCCAGCAGTGAAAAGACTAGCGGGAAATACGAGCAGTACTTC.

The CDR3 region has the DNA TGTGCCAGCAGCTGGGACAGTTACGAGCAGTACTTC. The encoded protein is CASSWDSYEQYF. The chain employs TRBV7-9 and TRBJ2-7; 7 nucleotides align to TRBD1. The length of the CDR3 is 12 residues. With V trimmed by 4 bases and J by 4 bases, 1 base remained unmatched. The germline V gene has CDR1 SEHNR and CDR2 FQNEAQ (reference sequence).

In its sample, this clone was seen once. The chain combines TRBV3-1 (or the pseudogene TRBV3-2) with TRBJ2-5, with 9 bases matching TRBD2. J lost 2 bases, V lost 0 bases, and 10 bases had no gene match. CDR1 and CDR2 (germline): LGHDT, YNNKEL (reference sequence). The CDR3 has 18 amino acids. Here the CDR3 reads CASSQDSKREDWQETQYF. CDR3 in DNA: TGTGCCAGCAGCCAAGATTCGAAGCGGGAGGATTGGCAAGAGACCCAGTACTTC.

This sequence joins TRBV11-2 and TRBJ2-7; D might be TRBD1 (6 bases). Germline-derived CDR1 and CDR2 are SGHAT and FQNNGV. The CDR3 runs 15 residues. V lost 2 bases and J 6 bases, leaving 17 bases between the germline ends. The DNA of the CDR3 is TGTGCCAGCAGCTTAAACGCAGGACAGTTCCGCGAGCAGTACTTC. Translating gives CASSLNAGQFREQYF.